A selection of T cell receptor beta chains follows, all from one sample in a study of immune evolution from preneoplasia to lung adenocarcinoma. TCRdb's copy holds only in-frame clones and misses some; the assay was immunoSEQ multiplex PCR. Of just over 6,500 clones in the sample, 75% to 90% were seen once. The sequenced sample was FFPE invasive lung adenocarcinoma tissue. These receptors all stem from a person aged 45 to 69 with lung adenocarcinoma. Both conserved end residues are part of each CDR3. D genes are given only for firm matches. Some rows mark clone size as missing; the rest say once, few, many or name a class of expanded clone.

>TRBV29-1|NA|TRBJ2-7|13|NA
TGCAGCGCACAGGGTTTGGTACACTACGAGCAGTACTTC
CSAQGLVHYEQYF
>TRBV7-2|NA|TRBJ2-1|13|NA
TGTGCCAGCAGCCTCGGCCAACTGAATGAGCAGTTCTTC
CASSLGQLNEQFF
>TRBV5-1|NA|TRBJ2-7|15|NA
TGCGCCAGCAGCTTGGGGTTCTATGGGGGGCGCGAGCAGTACTTC
CASSLGFYGGREQYF
>TRBV5-4|TRBD1|TRBJ1-3|17|NA
TGTGCCAGCAGCTCATCTACAGGGGCCTCGGCGGGAAACACCATATATTTT
CASSSSTGASAGNTIYF
>TRBV7-9|NA|TRBJ1-4|13|NA
TGTGCCACCGGGCCCTATGGGGGTGAAAAACTGTTTTTT
CATGPYGGEKLFF
>TRBV30|NA|TRBJ1-1|14|NA
TGTGCCTGGTACCAGGGACGGGTGAACACTGAAGCTTTCTTT
CAWYQGRVNTEAFF
>TRBV28|TRBD2|TRBJ2-1|17|NA
TGTGCCAGCAGTTTATGGACCGGGACTAGCGGGAGCAATGAGCAGTTCTTC
CASSLWTGTSGSNEQFF
>TRBV5-1|TRBD1|TRBJ1-1|13|NA
TGCGCCAGCAGCTTTACAGGGGAGACTGAAGCTTTCTTT
CASSFTGETEAFF
>TRBV7-8|NA|TRBJ2-3|14|NA
TGTGCCAGCAGCCCGTGGGGGGCTGCAGATACGCAGTATTTT
CASSPWGAADTQYF
>TRBV4-1|NA|TRBJ2-7|15|NA
TGCGCCAGCAACCTAATCCTAGGGGCTACCTACGAGCAGTACTTC
CASNLILGATYEQYF
>TRBV7-6|TRBD1|TRBJ2-1|18|NA
TGTGCCAGCAGGCGGACAGGGGGCCCTACGGGAGTAGTTGATGAGCAGTTCTTC
CASRRTGGPTGVVDEQFF
>TRBV6-1|NA|TRBJ2-2|11|NA
TGTGCCAGCAGTCTCCGCGGGGAGCTGTTTTTT
CASSLRGELFF
>TRBV5-1|NA|TRBJ2-5|14|NA
TGCGCCAGCAGCCCGAAAACTAGCTCGGGGGCCCAGTACTTC
CASSPKTSSGAQYF
>TRBV28|NA|TRBJ1-4|17|NA
TGTGCCAGCAGTAGCCGGGGGGCGGGTGCAACTAATGAAAAACTGTTTTTT
CASSSRGAGATNEKLFF
>TRBV6-1|NA|TRBJ2-1|14|once
TGTGCCAGCAGTGAAGCAGGAGATTACAATGAGCAGTTCTTC
CASSEAGDYNEQFF
>TRBV7-8|TRBD1|TRBJ2-5|14|NA
TGTGCCAGCAGCTTAGAGGGACAGCAAGAGACCCAGTACTTC
CASSLEGQQETQYF
>TRBV28|NA|TRBJ1-5|13|NA
TGTGCCAGCAGTCTCCCTCCGAATCGGCCCCAGCATTTT
CASSLPPNRPQHF
>TRBV5-1|NA|TRBJ1-1|15|once
TGCGCCAGCAGCCCTGAACATTTTCAGAACACTGAAGCTTTCTTT
CASSPEHFQNTEAFF
>TRBV6-5|TRBD2|TRBJ2-3|16|NA
TGTGCCAGCAGTTACTCCACAGCGGGAGGTGCAGATACGCAGTATTTT
CASSYSTAGGADTQYF
>TRBV19|NA|TRBJ2-4|12|NA
TGTGCCAGCAGAGACAGGTCACTCATTCAGTACTTC
CASRDRSLIQYF
>TRBV11-2|TRBD1|TRBJ2-5|14|NA
TGTGCCAGCAGCCAAGACAGGGGGCCGGAGACCCAGTACTTC
CASSQDRGPETQYF
>TRBV6-1|TRBD2|TRBJ2-7|14|few
TGTGCCAGCAGTGGCTCGACTAGCGGGAACGAGCAGTACTTC
CASSGSTSGNEQYF
>TRBV7-8|NA|TRBJ2-7|14|NA
TGTGCCAGCAGCTTAGTGGACTCCCCGTCGGAGCAGTACTTC
CASSLVDSPSEQYF
>TRBV5-3|NA|TRBJ2-7|17|NA
TGTGCCAGAAGCACCTCCCGAAGTAGCGGATTTTCTTACGAGCAGTACTTC
CARSTSRSSGFSYEQYF
>TRBV28|NA|TRBJ1-1|19|NA
TGTGCCAGCAGACAGCCAACGTTTTGGGTCGGGACATCGAACACTGAAGCTTTCTTT
CASRQPTFWVGTSNTEAFF